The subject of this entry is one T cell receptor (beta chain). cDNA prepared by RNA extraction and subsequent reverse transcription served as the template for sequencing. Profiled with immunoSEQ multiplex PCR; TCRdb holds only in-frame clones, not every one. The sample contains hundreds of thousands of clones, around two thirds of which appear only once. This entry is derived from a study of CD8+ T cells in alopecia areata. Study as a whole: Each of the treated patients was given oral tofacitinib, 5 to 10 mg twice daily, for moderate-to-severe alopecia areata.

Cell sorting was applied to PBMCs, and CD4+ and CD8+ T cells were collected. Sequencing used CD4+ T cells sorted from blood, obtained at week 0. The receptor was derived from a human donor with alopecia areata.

The DNA for the CDR3 is TGCAGCGTTGATAACGGGAACACCATATATTTT. Translating gives CSVDNGNTIYF. This sequence joins TRBV29-1 and TRBJ1-3, with no clear D. The CDR3 has 11 amino acids. The germline V gene encodes CDR1 SQVTM and CDR2 ANQGSEA. The ends were cut back, 3 bases at V and 7 bases at J, with 7 bases in the middle.